This T cell receptor beta chain was captured in a study of blood T cell repertoires in COVID-19. Study-level information: T cells, B-cell-depleted T cells, or PBMCs provided the cDNA or gDNA that served as material.

Original handling: Amplifying reference gene primers gave estimates of nucleated cell counts. Libraries were prepared by immunoSEQ multiplex PCR; TCRdb keeps only in-frame clonotypes and omits some of them. That table furnishes V, J and clone size, whereas the DNA furnished D and trimming. The table includes approximately 170,000 clones, 80% to 85% detected once. Trimming pared 4 bases from V and 0 bases from J, leaving 10 bases between. There are 15 residues in the CDR3. The germline V gene encodes CDR1 SGDLS and CDR2 YYNGEE. Participant age was roughly 18 to 100 years, and participants resided in roughly 24 US areas. Which cohort a participant joined came from the clinical history participants gave.

Material: PBMCs or T cells enriched from blood (not recorded which). The origin of this receptor is a woman between 50 and 59 years old who had recovered from COVID-19. V and J are TRBV9 and TRBJ1-4; maybe TRBD1 (6 bases). CDR3 DNA: TGTGCCAGCAGCTTACAGGGTGCAACTAATGAAAAACTGTTTTTT. This codes for CASSLQGATNEKLFF.